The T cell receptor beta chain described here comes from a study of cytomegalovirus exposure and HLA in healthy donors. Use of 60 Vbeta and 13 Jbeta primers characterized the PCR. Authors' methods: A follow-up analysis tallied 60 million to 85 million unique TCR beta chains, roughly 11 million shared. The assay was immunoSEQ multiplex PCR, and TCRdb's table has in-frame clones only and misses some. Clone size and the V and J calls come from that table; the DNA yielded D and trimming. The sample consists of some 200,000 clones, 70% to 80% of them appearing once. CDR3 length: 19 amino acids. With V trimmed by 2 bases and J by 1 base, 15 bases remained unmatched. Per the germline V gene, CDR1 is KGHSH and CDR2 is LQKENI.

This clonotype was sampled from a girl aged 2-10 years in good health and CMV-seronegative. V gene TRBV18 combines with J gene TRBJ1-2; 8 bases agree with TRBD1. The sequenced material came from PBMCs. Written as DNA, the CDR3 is TGTGCCAGCTCACCAACCTCCGGGACTTCCGACAGGGGTAACTATGGCTACACCTTC. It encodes CASSPTSGTSDRGNYGYTF.